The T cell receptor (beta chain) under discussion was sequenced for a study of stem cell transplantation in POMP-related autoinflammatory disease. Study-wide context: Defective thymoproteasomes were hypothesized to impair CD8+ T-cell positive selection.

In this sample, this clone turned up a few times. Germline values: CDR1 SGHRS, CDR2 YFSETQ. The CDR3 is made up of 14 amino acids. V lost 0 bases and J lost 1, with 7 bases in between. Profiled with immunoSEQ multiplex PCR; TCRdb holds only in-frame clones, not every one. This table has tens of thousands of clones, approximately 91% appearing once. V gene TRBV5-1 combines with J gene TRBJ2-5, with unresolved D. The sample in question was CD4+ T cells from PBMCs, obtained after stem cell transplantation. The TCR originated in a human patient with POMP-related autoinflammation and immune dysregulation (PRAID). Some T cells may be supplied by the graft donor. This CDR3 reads CASSLVSSQETQYF. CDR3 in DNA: TGCGCCAGCAGCTTGGTGTCAAGCCAAGAGACCCAGTACTTC.